One and the same sample provided the 8 T cell receptor beta chains below, sequenced in a study of cytomegalovirus exposure and HLA in healthy donors. 13 Jbeta primers and 60 Vbeta primers were used for the PCR. Data came from immunoSEQ multiplex PCR; TCRdb stores just in-frame clones and leaves some out. The data contain approximately 79,000 clones, around 78% of them singletons. Sequencing input: PBMCs. The receptors here all came from a male donor in good health and CMV-seropositive.

The V and J genes are TRBV6-6 and TRBJ2-7; TRBD1 aligns across 7 bases. CDR3 size: 11 residues. The J segment lost 12 bases and the V segment lost 6 bases, leaving 8 bases of the junction unmatched. Germline lookup yields CDR1 MNHNY and CDR2 SVGAGI (reference sequence). CDR3 DNA sequence: TGTGCCAGCAGAAAGGGGGCTCAACCGTACTTC. Residues: CASRKGAQPYF.

CDR3 sequence: CASSSQGANQPQHF. DNA of the CDR3: TGTGCCAGCAGCTCACAGGGGGCGAATCAGCCCCAGCATTTT. The chain has TRBV7-9 and TRBJ1-5, with 9 nucleotides matching TRBD1. The CDR3 has 14 amino acids. In germline, CDR1 is SEHNR, CDR2 FQNEAQ (reference sequence). The ends lost 4 bases at V and 4 bases at J; junction bases unmatched: 2.

J is TRBJ2-7 and V is TRBV19; D gene ambiguous. The CDR3 is made up of 16 amino acids. Per germline, CDR1 LNHDA and CDR2 SQIVND (reference sequence). Trimming removed 0 bases at V and 2 bases at J, with 14 bases between. The CDR3 DNA follows: TGTGCCAGTAGTATAGACGTGGGCCGGTCGACCTACGAGCAGTACTTC. It codes for CASSIDVGRSTYEQYF.

The V gene is TRBV4-2, the J gene TRBJ1-6, with D possibly matching TRBD1 (5 bases). The CDR3 contains 15 residues. Germline V gives CDR1 LGHNA, CDR2 YNFKEQ. Trimming took 2 bases from V and 6 from J, leaving 11 bases between them. CDR3: CASSQNRNINSPLHF. CDR3 coding DNA: TGTGCCAGCAGCCAAAACAGGAATATTAATTCACCCCTCCACTTT.

V usage is TRBV28 and J usage is TRBJ2-7, with 7 bases identical to TRBD2. This CDR3 has 15 amino acids. Germline CDR1 reads MDHEN; CDR2 reads SYDVKM. The trim removed 6 bases at V and 1 base at J, leaving 9 bases unmatched. Here the CDR3 reads CASRERDRFSYEQYF. CDR3 sequence (DNA): TGTGCCAGCAGAGAGCGGGACCGATTTTCCTACGAGCAGTACTTC.

The CDR3 spells CSVDPGSSSYEQYF. The DNA for the CDR3 is TGCAGCGTTGACCCCGGGAGTAGTTCCTACGAGCAGTACTTC. V gene TRBV29-1 combines with J gene TRBJ2-7; D may be TRBD2 (6 bases). V lost 3 bases, J lost 1 base, and 13 bases lay in between. This CDR3 is 14 amino acids long. Germline CDR1 reads SQVTM; CDR2 reads ANQGSEA.

This sequence joins TRBV9 and TRBJ2-5; the match to TRBD2 covers 8 bases. Germline V CDR1 and CDR2: SGDLS, YYNGEE. Losses at the gene ends were 0 bases for V and 9 bases for J; bases not matched to a gene: 7. This CDR3 is built from 14 residues. CDR3 DNA sequence: TGTGCCAGCAGCGTAGCTGGGACTAGTGAGGCCCAGTACTTC. This encodes CASSVAGTSEAQYF. The variable domain in full, with the rest retrieved from reference TRBV9 and TRBJ2-5, is DSGVTQTPKHLITATGQRVTLRCSPRSGDLSVYWYQQSLDQGLQFLIQYYNGEERAKGNILERFSAQQFPDLHSELNLSSLELGDSALYFCASSVAGTSEAQYFGPGTRLLVL.

The genes are TRBV28 and TRBJ2-3; TRBD1 is a possible D gene (6 bases). The germline V gene encodes CDR1 MDHEN and CDR2 SYDVKM. This CDR3 is 14 amino acids long. Trimming took 3 bases from V and 4 from J, leaving 11 bases between them. The CDR3 loop is CASSFVPGADTQYF. Here the CDR3 DNA reads TGTGCCAGCAGTTTTGTCCCAGGGGCAGATACGCAGTATTTT.